Shown below are 2 T cell receptor beta chains from a single sample sequenced in a study of blood T cell repertoires in COVID-19. Produced via immunoSEQ multiplex PCR; TCRdb's table is partial and in-frame only. The sample carries 95,000 to 100,000 clones, 91% recorded once. Input material: peripheral blood. Receptors were obtained from a middle-aged man with acute or convalescent COVID-19.

The chain combines TRBV24-1 with TRBJ2-1, with 11 nucleotides matching TRBD1. V lost 3 bases, J lost 10 bases, and 7 bases stayed unmatched. CDR1 is KGHDR and CDR2 is SFDVKD in the germline V gene. This CDR3 comprises 15 residues. CDR3 DNA: TGTGCCACCAGTGATCCCGGGACAGGGGGAGTCGAGCAGTTCTTC. This gives the protein CATSDPGTGGVEQFF.

This chain joins TRBV7-2 and TRBJ1-6; TRBD1 matches at 8 bases. CDR3 length: 13 amino acids. The germline V gene encodes CDR1 SGHTA and CDR2 FQGNSA. V shed 5 bases, J shed 7 bases, and the junction held 1 base outside the gene matches. CDR3 coding DNA: TGTGCCAGCAGCCAGGGGGCGAATTCACCCCTCCACTTT. Translating it yields CASSQGANSPLHF.